The 17 T cell receptor beta chains presented below share a single source sample, sequenced in a study of T-cell memory formation after mild COVID-19. MiXCR was run by TCRdb on the 5' RACE reads, yielding one entry per CDR3 protein. The sample records 85,000 to 130,000 distinct CDR3 sequences, 9.5% to 15% being singletons. Sequenced input: PBMCs or a T cell subset sorted from them (not recorded which). These TCRs come from an adult woman who had mild COVID-19 (a few samples of this study predate the infection). Cell type and time point are not known.

This clonotype was counted many times. V usage is TRBV5-1 and J usage is TRBJ2-2, with D unresolved. The length of the CDR3 is 15 residues. Trimming took 1 base from V and 3 from J, leaving 10 bases between them. CDR1 and CDR2 from the germline V gene are SGHRS and YFSETQ. CDR3 DNA: TGCGCCAGCAGCTTGACTCAGGTGGACACCGGGGAGCTGTTTTTT. This encodes CASSLTQVDTGELFF.

The rearrangement joins TRBV27 to TRBJ2-1; TRBD2 is a possible D gene (5 bases). Germline values: CDR1 MNHEY, CDR2 SMNVEV (reference sequence). Trimming pared 4 bases from V and 4 bases from J, leaving 23 bases between. CDR3 length equals 18 residues. The CDR3 DNA sequence: TGTGCCAGCAGTTACTTAGCGCAGCTCGGAGCTATTTACAATGAGCAGTTCTTC. It is translated as CASSYLAQLGAIYNEQFF.

This chain connects TRBV2 to TRBJ1-2; 7 nucleotides align to TRBD1. The junction had 10 bases not matched to a gene; V was cut back by 4 bases and J by 5 bases. The CDR3 length is 15 residues. Germline CDR1 SNHLY, CDR2 FYNNEI. CDR3 sequence: CASSGTGGRGYGYTF. The DNA for the CDR3 is TGTGCCAGCAGTGGGACAGGAGGAAGGGGATATGGCTACACCTTC.

There are many counts of this clonotype. The V and J genes are TRBV20-1 and TRBJ2-1; 7 bases are shared with TRBD1. Per the germline V gene, CDR1 is DFQATT and CDR2 is SNEGSKA (reference sequence). V shed 0 bases and J 6 bases; nucleotides not matched to a gene: 5. This CDR3 is built from 14 residues. The CDR3: CSARDGDRINEQFF. Written as DNA, the CDR3 is TGCAGTGCTAGAGACGGGGACAGAATCAATGAGCAGTTCTTC.

The rearrangement links TRBV20-1 to TRBJ2-7, with 10 bases fitting TRBD1. Germline CDR1 and CDR2: DFQATT and SNEGSKA (reference sequence). V lost 7 bases, J lost 6 bases, and 15 bases stayed unmatched. The CDR3 is 15 amino acids. The CDR3: CSGTIAGTGEPEQYF. CDR3 nucleotide sequence: TGCAGTGGTACAATCGCCGGGACAGGGGAACCCGAGCAGTACTTC.

The chain uses TRBV5-1 and TRBJ2-7, with 9 bases lining up with TRBD1. This CDR3 has 16 residues. Germline loops: CDR1 SGHRS, CDR2 YFSETQ. Trimming cost V 4 bases and J 3 bases; bases outside gene matches: 11. The CDR3 reads CASSVGWGQGIYEQYF. The CDR3 DNA reads as TGCGCCAGCAGCGTGGGCTGGGGACAGGGTATCTACGAGCAGTACTTC.

CDR3 DNA: TGTGCCAGCAGTTACGGGACTAGCGGGGGCTACGAGCAGTACTTC. Translation gives CASSYGTSGGYEQYF. This chain links TRBV6-5 with TRBJ2-7; TRBD2 agrees at 14 bases. Germline CDR1 is MNHEY and CDR2 is SVGAGI. J was trimmed by 3 bases and V by 2 bases; bases with no gene match: 0. The CDR3 has 15 amino acids.

This rearrangement joins TRBV20-1 to TRBJ1-2, with D hard to call. This CDR3 is built from 13 residues. V lost 3 bases, J lost 2 bases, and 10 bases lay in between. CDR1 is DFQATT, CDR2 SNEGSKA, per germline (reference sequence). The chain's CDR3 is CSARRPGNYGYTF. CDR3 bases: TGCAGTGCTAGGAGGCCCGGCAACTATGGCTACACCTTC.

V and J are TRBV20-1 and TRBJ2-3; 9 nucleotides align to TRBD2. This CDR3 spans 15 amino acids. The germline gives CDR1 DFQATT, CDR2 SNEGSKA (reference sequence). V dropped 2 bases and J dropped 5; count of bases not matched to a gene: 8. The DNA for the CDR3 is TGCAGTGCTAGATCGCGGGGGGGCCTGCGAGATACGCAGTATTTT. Protein sequence: CSARSRGGLRDTQYF.

The table lists this clonotype with a few counts. V usage is TRBV10-3 and J usage is TRBJ2-5; 9 bases are a match to TRBD2. CDR1 and CDR2 (germline): ENHRY, SYGVKD. The CDR3 loop spans 18 amino acids. J was trimmed by 3 bases and V by 3 bases; bases with no gene match: 14. The CDR3 DNA is TGTGCCATCAGTGACCCTAGCGGGGCAAGGAGTTTAGAAGAGACCCAGTACTTC. This codes for CAISDPSGARSLEETQYF.

DNA of the CDR3: TGTGCCAGTAGTATTCGCCTGGCTGGGGTCACTGAAGCTTTCTTT. It specifies CASSIRLAGVTEAFF. The chain joins TRBV19 to TRBJ1-1; D gene unclear. This CDR3 has 15 amino acids. Germline assignment: CDR1 LNHDA and CDR2 SQIVND (reference sequence). The germline V and J ends were trimmed by 3 bases and 4 bases, with 15 bases remaining between them.

This chain joins TRBV7-9 and TRBJ2-1, with D possibly matching TRBD1 (5 bases). The CDR3 length is 13 residues. The germline V gene encodes CDR1 SEHNR and CDR2 FQNEAQ (reference sequence). V was shortened by 1 base and J by 9 bases, with 10 bases between the two germline ends. The chain's CDR3 is CASSLGQSSEQFF. CDR3 DNA sequence: TGTGCCAGCAGCTTAGGACAGAGCAGTGAGCAGTTCTTC.

A few counts support this clonotype. The rearrangement uses TRBV7-8 and TRBJ2-7, with TRBD1 matching over 8 bases. J gave up 6 bases and V 5 bases, and 3 bases lay outside the gene matches. Germline V gene lookup returns CDR1 SGHVS and CDR2 FQNEAQ. There are 12 residues in the CDR3. The CDR3 coding sequence is TGTGCCAGCAGCCAGACAGGGGTCGAGCAGTACTTC. This gives the protein CASSQTGVEQYF.

The V gene is TRBV27, the J gene TRBJ2-5; weak D call: TRBD2 (6 bases). CDR3 size: 15 residues. V gave up 7 bases and J gave up 5 bases, with 20 bases separating them. Germline CDR1 is MNHEY and CDR2 is SMNVEV (reference sequence). This chain's CDR3 is CASTRGGTPRETQYF. The CDR3 DNA sequence: TGTGCCAGCACTAGAGGTGGGACTCCCCGGGAGACCCAGTACTTC.

V is TRBV7-8 and J is TRBJ2-5, with 12 bases that match TRBD2. This CDR3 spans 17 amino acids. Trimming at V came to 2 bases and at J to 4 bases, leaving 8 bases not matched to a gene. Germline assignment: CDR1 SGHVS and CDR2 FQNEAQ. CDR3 protein: CASSLNLAGGLGETQYF. CDR3 in DNA: TGTGCCAGCAGCTTAAATCTAGCGGGGGGGCTTGGAGAGACCCAGTACTTC. Full variable domain (outside the CDR3, taken from reference TRBV7-8 and TRBJ2-5): GAGVSQSPRYKVAKRGQDVALRCDPISGHVSLFWYQQALGQGPEFLTYFQNEAQLDKSGLPSDRFFAERPEGSVSTLKIQRTQQEDSAVYLCASSLNLAGGLGETQYFGPGTRLLVL.

Notes on this clonotype: A read error is possible here, since a much larger clone lies one base away. J is TRBJ2-1 and V is TRBV7-6; D call uncertain. Germline lookup yields CDR1 SGHVS and CDR2 FNYEAQ. The CDR3 spans 11 residues. Trimming shortened V by 3 bases and J by 9 bases, and 6 bases separated the two germline ends. DNA of the CDR3: TGTGCCAGCAGCTTTGGGGTTGAGCAGTTCTTC. Translated, it gives CASSFGVEQFF.

The chain joins TRBV5-1 to TRBJ1-1, with D possibly TRBD1 on 6 matching bases. This CDR3 contains 12 residues. V lost 6 bases to trimming and J lost 4 bases, with 10 bases between them. The V gene's germline CDR1 is SGHRS and CDR2 YFSETQ. The CDR3 region has the DNA TGCGCCAGCACAGGGGAGAGCACTGAAGCTTTCTTT. Its translation: CASTGESTEAFF.